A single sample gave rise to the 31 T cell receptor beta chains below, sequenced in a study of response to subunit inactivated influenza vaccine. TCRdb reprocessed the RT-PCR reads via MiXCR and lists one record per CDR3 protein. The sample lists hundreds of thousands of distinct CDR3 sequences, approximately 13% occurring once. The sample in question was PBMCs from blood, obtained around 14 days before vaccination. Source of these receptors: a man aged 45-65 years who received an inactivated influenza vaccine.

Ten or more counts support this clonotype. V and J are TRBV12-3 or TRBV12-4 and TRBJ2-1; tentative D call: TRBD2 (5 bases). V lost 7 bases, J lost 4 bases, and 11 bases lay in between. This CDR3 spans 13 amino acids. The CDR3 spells CASTISEYNEQFF. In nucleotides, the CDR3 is TGTGCCAGCACTATTAGCGAGTACAATGAGCAGTTCTTC.

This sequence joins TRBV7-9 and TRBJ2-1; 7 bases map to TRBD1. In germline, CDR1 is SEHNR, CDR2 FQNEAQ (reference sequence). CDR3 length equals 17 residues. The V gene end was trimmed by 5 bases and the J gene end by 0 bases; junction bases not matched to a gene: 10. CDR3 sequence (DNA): TGTGCCAGCAGCCCCATGACAGGGATGAGCTCCTACAATGAGCAGTTCTTC. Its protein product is CASSPMTGMSSYNEQFF.

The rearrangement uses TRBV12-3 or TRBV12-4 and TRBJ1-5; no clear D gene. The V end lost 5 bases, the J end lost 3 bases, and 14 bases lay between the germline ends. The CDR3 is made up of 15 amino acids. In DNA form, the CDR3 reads TGTGCCAGCAGTAGAGAGGCAGCCAACAATCAGCCCCAGCATTTT. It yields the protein CASSREAANNQPQHF.

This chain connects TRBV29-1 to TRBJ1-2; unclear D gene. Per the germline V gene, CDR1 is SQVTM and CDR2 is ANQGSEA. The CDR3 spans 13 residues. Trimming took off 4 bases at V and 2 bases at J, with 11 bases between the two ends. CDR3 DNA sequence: TGCAGCGTTGGGCAGAGAGCAAACTATGGCTACACCTTC. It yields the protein CSVGQRANYGYTF.

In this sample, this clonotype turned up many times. The CDR3 protein is CASSFLRDSMYEQYF. CDR3 nucleotides: TGCGCCAGCAGCTTTCTCCGGGACAGTATGTACGAGCAGTACTTC. The gene calls are TRBV5-1 and TRBJ2-7, with 7 bases aligning to TRBD1. V lost 2 bases, J lost 4 bases, and 9 bases stayed unmatched. Looked up from germline, CDR1 is SGHRS and CDR2 is YFSETQ. The CDR3 runs 15 residues.

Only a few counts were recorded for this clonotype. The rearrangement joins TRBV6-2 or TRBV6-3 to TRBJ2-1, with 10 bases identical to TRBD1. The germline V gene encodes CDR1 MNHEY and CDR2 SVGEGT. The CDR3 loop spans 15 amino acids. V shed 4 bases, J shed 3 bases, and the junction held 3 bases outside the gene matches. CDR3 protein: CASSLDRGNYNEQFF. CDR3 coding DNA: TGTGCCAGCAGTTTGGACAGGGGGAACTACAATGAGCAGTTCTTC.

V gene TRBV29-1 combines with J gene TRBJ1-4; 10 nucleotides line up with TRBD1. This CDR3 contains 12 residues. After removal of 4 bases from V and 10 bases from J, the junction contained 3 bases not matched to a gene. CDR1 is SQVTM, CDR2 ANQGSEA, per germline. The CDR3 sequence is CSVGQGAGKLFF. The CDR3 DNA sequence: TGCAGCGTTGGACAGGGGGCAGGAAAACTGTTTTTT. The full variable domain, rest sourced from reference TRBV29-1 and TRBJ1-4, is SAVISQKPSRDICQRGTSLTIQCQVDSQVTMMFWYRQQPGQSLTLIATANQGSEATYESGFVIDKFPISRPNLTFSTLTVSNMSPEDSSIYLCSVGQGAGKLFFGSGTQLSVL.

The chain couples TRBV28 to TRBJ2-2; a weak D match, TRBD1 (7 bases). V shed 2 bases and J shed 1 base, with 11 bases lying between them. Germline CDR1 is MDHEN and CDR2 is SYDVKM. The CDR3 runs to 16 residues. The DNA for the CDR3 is TGTGCCAGCAGTTTAGCGGGACAGCAGAACACCGGGGAGCTGTTTTTT. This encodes CASSLAGQQNTGELFF.

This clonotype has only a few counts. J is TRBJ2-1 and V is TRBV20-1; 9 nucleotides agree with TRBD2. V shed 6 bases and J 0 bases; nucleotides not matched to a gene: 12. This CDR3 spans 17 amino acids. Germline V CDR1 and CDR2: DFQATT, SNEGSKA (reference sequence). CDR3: CSAVWAGGSGSYNEQFF. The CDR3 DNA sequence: TGCAGTGCCGTCTGGGCGGGAGGGTCTGGCTCCTACAATGAGCAGTTCTTC.

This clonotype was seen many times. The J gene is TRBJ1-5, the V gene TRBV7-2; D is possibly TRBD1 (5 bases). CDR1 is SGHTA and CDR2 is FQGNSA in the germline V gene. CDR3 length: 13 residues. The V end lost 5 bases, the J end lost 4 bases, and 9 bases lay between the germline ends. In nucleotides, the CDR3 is TGTGCCAGCAGCCAAGAGGGGAATCAGCCCCAGCATTTT. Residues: CASSQEGNQPQHF.

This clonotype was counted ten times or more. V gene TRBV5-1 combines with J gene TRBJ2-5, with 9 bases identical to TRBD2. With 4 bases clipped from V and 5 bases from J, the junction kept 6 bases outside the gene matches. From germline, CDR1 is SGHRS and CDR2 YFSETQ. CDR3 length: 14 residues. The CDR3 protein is CASSEGGREETQYF. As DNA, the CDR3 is TGCGCCAGCAGCGAAGGCGGGAGGGAGGAGACCCAGTACTTC.

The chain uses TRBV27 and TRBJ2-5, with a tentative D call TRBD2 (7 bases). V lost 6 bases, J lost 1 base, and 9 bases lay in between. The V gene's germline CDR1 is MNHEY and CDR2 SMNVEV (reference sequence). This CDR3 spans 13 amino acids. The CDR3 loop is CASRGGAQETQYF. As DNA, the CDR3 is TGTGCCAGCAGGGGGGGGGCCCAAGAGACCCAGTACTTC.

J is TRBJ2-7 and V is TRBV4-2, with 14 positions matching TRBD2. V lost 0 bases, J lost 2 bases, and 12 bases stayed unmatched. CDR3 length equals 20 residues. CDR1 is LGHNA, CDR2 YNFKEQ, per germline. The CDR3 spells CASSQEKSGLAGGPAYEQYF. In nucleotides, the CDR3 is TGTGCCAGCAGCCAAGAGAAATCTGGACTAGCGGGGGGCCCGGCCTACGAGCAGTACTTC.

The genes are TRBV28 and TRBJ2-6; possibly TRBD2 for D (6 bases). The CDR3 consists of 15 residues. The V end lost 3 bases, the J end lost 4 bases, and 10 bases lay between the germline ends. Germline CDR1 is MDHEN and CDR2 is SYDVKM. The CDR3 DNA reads TGTGCCAGCAGTTTCGGAGGGCCCGGGGCCAACGTCCTGACTTTC. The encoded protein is CASSFGGPGANVLTF.

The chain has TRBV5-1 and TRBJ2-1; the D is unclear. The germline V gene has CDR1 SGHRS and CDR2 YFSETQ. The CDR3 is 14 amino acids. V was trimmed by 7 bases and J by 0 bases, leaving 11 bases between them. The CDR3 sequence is CASAVSSSYNEQFF. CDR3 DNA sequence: TGCGCCAGCGCGGTCTCGAGCTCCTACAATGAGCAGTTCTTC.

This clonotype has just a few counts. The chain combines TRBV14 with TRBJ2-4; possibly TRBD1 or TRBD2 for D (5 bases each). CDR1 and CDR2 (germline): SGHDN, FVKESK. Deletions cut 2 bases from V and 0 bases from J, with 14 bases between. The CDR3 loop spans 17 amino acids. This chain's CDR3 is CASSQNRDAKAKNIQYF. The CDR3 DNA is TGTGCCAGCAGCCAAAACCGGGACGCGAAAGCCAAAAACATTCAGTACTTC.

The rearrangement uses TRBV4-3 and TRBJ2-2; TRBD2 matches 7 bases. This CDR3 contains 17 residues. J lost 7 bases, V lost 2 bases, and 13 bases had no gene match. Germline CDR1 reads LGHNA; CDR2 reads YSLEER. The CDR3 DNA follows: TGCGCCAGCAGCCAATTGGGCTTGACTAGCTTAAACGGGGAGCTGTTTTTT. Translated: CASSQLGLTSLNGELFF.

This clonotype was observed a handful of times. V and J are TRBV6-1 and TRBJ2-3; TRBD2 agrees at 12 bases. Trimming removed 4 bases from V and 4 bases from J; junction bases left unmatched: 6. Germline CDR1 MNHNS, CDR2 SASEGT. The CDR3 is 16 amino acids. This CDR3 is CASSARLAGAADTQYF. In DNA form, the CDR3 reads TGTGCCAGCAGTGCCAGACTAGCGGGAGCGGCAGATACGCAGTATTTT.

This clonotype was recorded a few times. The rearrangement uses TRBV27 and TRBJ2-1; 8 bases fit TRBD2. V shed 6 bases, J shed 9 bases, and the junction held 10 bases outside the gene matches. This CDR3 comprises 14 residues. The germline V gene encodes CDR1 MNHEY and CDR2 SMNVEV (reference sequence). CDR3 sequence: CASSLGGGFGEQFF. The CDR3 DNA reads TGTGCCAGCAGCCTCGGGGGGGGGTTTGGTGAGCAGTTCTTC.

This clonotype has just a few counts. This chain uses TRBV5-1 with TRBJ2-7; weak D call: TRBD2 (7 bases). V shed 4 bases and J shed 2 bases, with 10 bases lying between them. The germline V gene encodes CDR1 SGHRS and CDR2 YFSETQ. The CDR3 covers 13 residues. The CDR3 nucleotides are TGCGCCAGCAGCCGGGGGGCAGCCTACGAGCAGTACTTC. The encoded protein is CASSRGAAYEQYF.

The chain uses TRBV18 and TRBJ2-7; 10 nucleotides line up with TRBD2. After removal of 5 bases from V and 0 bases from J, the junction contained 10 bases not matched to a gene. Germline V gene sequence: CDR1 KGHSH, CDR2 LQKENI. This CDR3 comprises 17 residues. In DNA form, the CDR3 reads TGTGCCAGCTCAGAAGGGACTAGCGCTTTTAGCTCCTACGAGCAGTACTTC. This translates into CASSEGTSAFSSYEQYF.

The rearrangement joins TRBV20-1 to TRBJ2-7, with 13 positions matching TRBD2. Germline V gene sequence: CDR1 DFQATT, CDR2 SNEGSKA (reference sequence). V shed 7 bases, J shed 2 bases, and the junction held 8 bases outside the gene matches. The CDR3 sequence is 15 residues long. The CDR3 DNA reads TGCAGTGTTAAGATCGGACTAGCGGGAGCCTACGAGCAGTACTTC. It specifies CSVKIGLAGAYEQYF.

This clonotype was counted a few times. DNA of the CDR3: TGTGCCAGCAGCTTCCTCAGTGGGCCAGCGGGAGGTTTTGAGCAGTTCTTC. Its protein product is CASSFLSGPAGGFEQFF. This chain uses TRBV7-9 with TRBJ2-1; 9 nucleotides line up with TRBD2. The CDR3 is 17 residues long. V was pared by 3 bases and J by 9 bases, with 15 bases of the junction left unmatched. Germline values: CDR1 SEHNR, CDR2 FQNEAQ (reference sequence).

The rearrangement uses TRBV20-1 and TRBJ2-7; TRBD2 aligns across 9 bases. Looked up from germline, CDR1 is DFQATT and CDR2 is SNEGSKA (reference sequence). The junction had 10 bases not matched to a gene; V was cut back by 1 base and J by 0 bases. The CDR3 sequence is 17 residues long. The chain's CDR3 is CSARGWRTSVVSYEQYF. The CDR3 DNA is TGCAGTGCTAGAGGCTGGCGGACTAGCGTCGTCTCCTACGAGCAGTACTTC.

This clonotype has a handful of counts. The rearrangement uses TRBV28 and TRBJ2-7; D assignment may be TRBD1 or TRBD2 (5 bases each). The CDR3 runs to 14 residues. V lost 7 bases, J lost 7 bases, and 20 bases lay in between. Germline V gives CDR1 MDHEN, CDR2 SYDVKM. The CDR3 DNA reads TGTGCCAGCAATTCGGGGACGGACTTGAGGGAGCAGTACTTC. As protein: CASNSGTDLREQYF.

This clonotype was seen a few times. This chain's CDR3 is CAIRGTENNEQFF. The CDR3 nucleotides are TGTGCCATCAGGGGGACTGAGAACAATGAGCAGTTCTTC. The chain combines TRBV10-3 with TRBJ2-1, with D possibly matching TRBD2 (6 bases). V was cut by 6 bases and J by 5 bases, with 11 bases left in between. Germline V lookup: CDR1 ENHRY, CDR2 SYGVKD. CDR3 length: 13 residues.

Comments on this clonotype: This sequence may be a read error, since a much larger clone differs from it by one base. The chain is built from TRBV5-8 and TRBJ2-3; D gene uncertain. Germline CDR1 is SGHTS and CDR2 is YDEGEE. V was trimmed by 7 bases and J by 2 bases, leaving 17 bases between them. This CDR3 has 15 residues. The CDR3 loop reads CASWVRILNTDTQYF. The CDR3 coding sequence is TGTGCCAGCTGGGTGCGGATTCTAAACACAGATACGCAGTATTTT.

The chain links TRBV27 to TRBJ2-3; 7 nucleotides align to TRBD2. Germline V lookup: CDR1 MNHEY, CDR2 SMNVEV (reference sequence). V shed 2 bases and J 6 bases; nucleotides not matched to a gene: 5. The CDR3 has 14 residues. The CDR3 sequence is CASSLQGGMDTQYF. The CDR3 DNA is TGTGCCAGCAGTTTACAGGGAGGGATGGATACGCAGTATTTT.

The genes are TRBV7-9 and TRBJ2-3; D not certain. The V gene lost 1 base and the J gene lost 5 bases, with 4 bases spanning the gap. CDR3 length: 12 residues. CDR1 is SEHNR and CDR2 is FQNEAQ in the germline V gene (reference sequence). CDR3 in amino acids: CASSLGIDTQYF. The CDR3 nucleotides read TGTGCCAGCAGCTTAGGTATAGATACGCAGTATTTT. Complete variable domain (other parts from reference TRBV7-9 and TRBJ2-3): DTGVSQNPRHKITKRGQNVTFRCDPISEHNRLYWYRQTLGQGPEFLTYFQNEAQLEKSRLLSDRFSAERPKGSFSTLEIQRTEQGDSAMYLCASSLGIDTQYFGPGTRLTVL.

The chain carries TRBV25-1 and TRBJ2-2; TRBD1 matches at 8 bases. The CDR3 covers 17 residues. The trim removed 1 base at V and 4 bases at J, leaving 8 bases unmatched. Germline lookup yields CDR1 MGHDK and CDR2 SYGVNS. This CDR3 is CASSESTIDRGTGELFF. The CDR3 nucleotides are TGTGCCAGCAGTGAATCCACCATCGACAGGGGCACCGGGGAGCTGTTTTTT. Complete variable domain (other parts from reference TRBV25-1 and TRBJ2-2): EADIYQTPRYLVIGTGKKITLECSQTMGHDKMYWYQQDPGMELHLIHYSYGVNSTEKGDLSSESTVSRIRTEHFPLTLESARPSHTSQYLCASSESTIDRGTGELFFGEGSRLTVL.

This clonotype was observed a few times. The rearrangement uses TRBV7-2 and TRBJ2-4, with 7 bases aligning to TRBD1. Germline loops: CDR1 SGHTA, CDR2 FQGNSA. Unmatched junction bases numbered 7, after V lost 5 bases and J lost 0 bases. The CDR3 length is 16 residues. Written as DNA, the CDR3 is TGTGCCAGCAGCCCAGACAGGGTCCTAGCCAAAAACATTCAGTACTTC. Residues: CASSPDRVLAKNIQYF.